This is a list of T cell receptor beta chains from one sample in a study of blood T cell repertoires in COVID-19. Clones were read by immunoSEQ multiplex PCR, and TCRdb kept only the in-frame ones, dropping some. Altogether more than 150,000 clones are present, approximately 80% being singletons, with the ten largest covering approximately 7.1%. The specimen sequenced was peripheral blood. The receptors stem from a human donor in a cohort sampled during active COVID-19. CDR3s include the opening cysteine and the closing phenylalanine or tryptophan. Each record gives: J gene, V gene, D gene, clone size, CDR3 protein, CDR3 DNA. A D gene is named only where the DNA matches it firmly. Clone size appears in some rows only: once, few, many, or a class for an expanded clone.

TRBJ1-2 | TRBV29-1 | - | - | CSVQVGGSGNTF | TGCAGCGTACAAGTGGGGGGATCCGGCAACACCTTC
TRBJ2-5 | TRBV3-1/TRBV3-2 | TRBD2 | - | CASSKGLAGGETQYF | TGTGCCAGCAGCAAGGGACTAGCGGGGGGGGAGACCCAGTACTTC
TRBJ2-3 | TRBV5-8 | - | - | CASSPGQPTDTQYF | TGTGCCAGCAGCCCCGGACAGCCAACAGATACGCAGTATTTT
TRBJ2-2 | TRBV29-1 | TRBD1 | - | CSVEGTGTGNGELFF | TGCAGCGTTGAAGGCACCGGGACAGGAAACGGGGAGCTGTTTTTT
TRBJ2-3 | TRBV18 | - | - | CASSPGALDTQYF | TGTGCCAGCTCACCAGGGGCATTAGATACGCAGTATTTT
TRBJ1-2 | TRBV3-1/TRBV3-2 | - | - | CASSQVEGVPYGYTF | TGTGCCAGCAGCCAAGTTGAGGGGGTCCCTTATGGCTACACCTTC
TRBJ1-1 | TRBV11-3 | - | - | CASSFYWGSLNTEAFF | TGTGCCAGCAGCTTCTATTGGGGCAGCTTGAACACTGAAGCTTTCTTT
TRBJ2-7 | TRBV6-5 | - | - | CASTWGQGFGEQYF | TGTGCCAGCACCTGGGGGCAGGGGTTCGGTGAGCAGTACTTC
TRBJ2-7 | TRBV4-2 | TRBD1 | - | CASSQSTGITYEQYF | TGTGCCAGCAGCCAGTCGACAGGGATAACCTACGAGCAGTACTTC
TRBJ1-2 | TRBV5-4 | - | - | CASSLKTGYGYTF | TGTGCCAGCAGCTTAAAGACGGGCTATGGCTACACCTTC
TRBJ1-5 | TRBV15 | - | - | CATSRSRGAFGNQPQHF | TGTGCCACCAGCAGGTCTCGGGGGGCGTTTGGCAATCAGCCCCAGCATTTT
TRBJ2-7 | TRBV9 | - | - | CASSGRDSTYEQYF | TGTGCCAGCAGCGGGCGGGACAGCACCTACGAGCAGTACTTC
TRBJ1-1 | TRBV5-1 | TRBD1 | - | CASSPTGGVGAFF | TGCGCCAGCAGCCCGACAGGGGGCGTGGGAGCTTTCTTT
TRBJ2-7 | TRBV13 | - | - | CASSIENEQYF | TGTGCCAGCAGCATCGAGAACGAGCAGTACTTC
TRBJ2-4 | TRBV18 | - | once | CASSARQENIQYF | TGTGCCAGCTCAGCCCGACAGGAAAACATTCAGTACTTC
TRBJ2-7 | TRBV19 | - | - | CASSLLGVHEQYF | TGTGCCAGTAGCCTTCTCGGGGTCCACGAGCAGTACTTC
TRBJ2-1 | TRBV3-1/TRBV3-2 | TRBD2 | - | CASSPTRIAGDNEQFF | TGTGCCAGCAGCCCGACTAGAATAGCGGGGGATAATGAGCAGTTCTTC
TRBJ2-4 | TRBV28 | TRBD2 | - | CASSLKGGNIQYF | TGTGCCAGCAGTTTAAAGGGAGGGAACATTCAGTACTTC
TRBJ1-1 | TRBV6-5 | TRBD1 | - | CASRTGPMNTEAFF | TGTGCCAGCAGGACAGGGCCCATGAACACTGAAGCTTTCTTT
TRBJ2-5 | TRBV5-4 | TRBD1 | - | CASSLHRGETQYF | TGTGCCAGCAGCTTACACAGGGGAGAGACCCAGTACTTC
TRBJ2-2 | TRBV2 | TRBD2 | - | CARAASGGRGAGELFF | TGTGCCCGCGCGGCTAGCGGGGGCCGGGGGGCCGGGGAGCTGTTTTTT
TRBJ2-2 | TRBV6-5 | - | - | CASSFRQAYTGELFF | TGTGCCAGCAGTTTCCGACAGGCGTACACCGGGGAGCTGTTTTTT
TRBJ2-5 | TRBV9 | - | - | CASSANPQETQYF | TGTGCCAGCAGCGCTAATCCACAAGAGACCCAGTACTTC
TRBJ1-1 | TRBV7-9 | - | - | CASSLDSMNTEAFF | TGTGCCAGCAGCTTAGACAGCATGAACACTGAAGCTTTCTTT
TRBJ1-2 | TRBV2 | TRBD1 | - | CASSDPDRGRYYGYTF | TGTGCCAGCAGTGACCCGGACAGGGGACGTTACTATGGCTACACCTTC
TRBJ1-1 | TRBV12-5 | - | - | CASGTFHRAHTEAFF | TGTGCTAGTGGCACCTTTCACAGGGCTCACACTGAAGCTTTCTTT
TRBJ1-1 | TRBV10-3 | TRBD1 | - | CAISEMTGDTEAFF | TGTGCCATCAGCGAAATGACAGGGGACACTGAAGCTTTCTTT
TRBJ1-1 | TRBV3-1/TRBV3-2 | TRBD1 | - | CASSQGTGGREAFF | TGTGCCAGCAGCCAAGGGACAGGCGGTCGTGAAGCTTTCTTT
TRBJ2-7 | TRBV5-1 | - | - | CASSPSRGAPHEQYF | TGCGCCAGCAGCCCCAGCCGGGGGGCACCCCACGAGCAGTACTTC
TRBJ2-5 | TRBV7-9 | - | - | CASSFDHGQETQYF | TGTGCCAGCAGCTTCGATCACGGCCAAGAGACCCAGTACTTC
TRBJ2-7 | TRBV10-3 | - | - | CAIKGDPSYEQYF | TGTGCCATCAAGGGGGACCCCTCCTACGAGCAGTACTTC
TRBJ2-7 | TRBV6-5 | TRBD1 | - | CASSPGQVSYEQYF | TGTGCCAGCAGCCCGGGACAGGTCTCCTACGAGCAGTACTTC
TRBJ2-5 | TRBV9 | - | - | CASSATGGVGETQYF | TGTGCCAGCAGCGCCACAGGGGGGGTAGGAGAGACCCAGTACTTC
TRBJ1-6 | TRBV2 | - | - | CASSEDRAGSYNSPLHF | TGTGCCAGCAGTGAAGACAGGGCCGGCTCCTATAATTCACCCCTCCACTTT
TRBJ1-5 | TRBV6-5 | - | - | CASSPNPYQPQHF | TGTGCCAGCAGTCCTAATCCTTATCAGCCCCAGCATTTT
TRBJ2-3 | TRBV7-9 | TRBD1 | - | CASRGYRGRATDTQYF | TGTGCCAGCAGGGGTTACAGGGGGCGAGCCACAGATACGCAGTATTTT
TRBJ2-7 | TRBV10-2 | - | - | CASFGEERPPYEQYF | TGCGCCAGCTTCGGGGAGGAAAGGCCACCCTACGAGCAGTACTTC
TRBJ2-6 | TRBV6-5 | - | - | CASSYSSPSGANVLTF | TGTGCCAGCAGTTACTCTAGCCCCTCTGGGGCCAACGTCCTGACTTTC
TRBJ2-7 | TRBV4-2 | - | - | CASSQAGDSYEQYF | TGTGCCAGCAGCCAAGCGGGGGACTCCTACGAGCAGTACTTC
TRBJ1-5 | TRBV2 | TRBD1 | - | CASSEAQGAGQPQHF | TGTGCCAGCAGTGAAGCACAGGGGGCCGGTCAGCCCCAGCATTTT
TRBJ1-1 | TRBV2 | TRBD1 | - | CASSRQGNTEAFF | TGTGCCAGCAGTCGACAGGGGAACACTGAAGCTTTCTTT
TRBJ1-5 | TRBV6-6 | - | - | CASSFAFYGQPQHF | TGTGCCAGCAGTTTCGCGTTTTACGGTCAGCCCCAGCATTTT
TRBJ1-2 | TRBV7-9 | - | few | CASSLASSNYGYTF | TGTGCCAGCAGCTTAGCTTCGTCTAACTATGGCTACACCTTC
TRBJ1-1 | TRBV2 | - | - | CASSDVTGNTEAFF | TGTGCCAGCAGTGATGTAACGGGGAACACTGAAGCTTTCTTT
TRBJ1-4 | TRBV10-3 | - | - | CAISESRATNEKLFF | TGTGCCATCAGCGAGTCGAGGGCCACTAATGAAAAACTGTTTTTT